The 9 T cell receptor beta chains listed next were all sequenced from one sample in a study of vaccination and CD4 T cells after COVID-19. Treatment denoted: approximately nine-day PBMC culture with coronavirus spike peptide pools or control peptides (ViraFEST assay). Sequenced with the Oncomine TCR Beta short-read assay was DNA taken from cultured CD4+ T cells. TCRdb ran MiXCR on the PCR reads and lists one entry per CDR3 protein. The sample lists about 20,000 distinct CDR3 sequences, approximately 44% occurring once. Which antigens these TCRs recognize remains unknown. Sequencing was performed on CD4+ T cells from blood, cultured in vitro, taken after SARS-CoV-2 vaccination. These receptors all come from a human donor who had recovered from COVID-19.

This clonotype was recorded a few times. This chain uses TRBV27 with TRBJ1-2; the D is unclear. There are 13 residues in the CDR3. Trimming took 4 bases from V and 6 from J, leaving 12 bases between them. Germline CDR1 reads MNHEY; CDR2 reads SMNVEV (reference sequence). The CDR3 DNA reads TGTGCCAGCAGTTCAAACAGCCTACATGGCTACACCTTC. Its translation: CASSSNSLHGYTF.

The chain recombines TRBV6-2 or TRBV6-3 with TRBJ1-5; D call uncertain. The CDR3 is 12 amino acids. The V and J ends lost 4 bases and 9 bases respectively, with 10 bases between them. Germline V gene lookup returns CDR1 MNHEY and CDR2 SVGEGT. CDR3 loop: CASSSLTSPQHF. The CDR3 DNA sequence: TGTGCCAGCAGTTCCCTCACGTCGCCCCAGCATTTT.

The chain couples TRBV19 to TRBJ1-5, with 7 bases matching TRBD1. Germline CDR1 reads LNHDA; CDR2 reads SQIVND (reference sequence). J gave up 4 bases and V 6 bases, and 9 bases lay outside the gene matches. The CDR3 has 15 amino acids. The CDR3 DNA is TGTGCCAGTAGCACTAAAAACAGGGGTAATCAGCCCCAGCATTTT. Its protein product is CASSTKNRGNQPQHF.

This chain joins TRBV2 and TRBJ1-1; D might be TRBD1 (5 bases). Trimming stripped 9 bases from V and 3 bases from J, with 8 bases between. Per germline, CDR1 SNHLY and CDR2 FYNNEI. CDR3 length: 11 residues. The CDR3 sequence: CARGVDTEAFF. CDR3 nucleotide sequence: TGTGCCAGGGGGGTCGACACTGAAGCTTTCTTT.

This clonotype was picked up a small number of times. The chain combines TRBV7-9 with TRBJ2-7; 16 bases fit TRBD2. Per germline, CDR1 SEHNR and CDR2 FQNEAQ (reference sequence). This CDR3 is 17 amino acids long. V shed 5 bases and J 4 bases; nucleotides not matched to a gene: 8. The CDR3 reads CASSQGLAGGPQYEQYF. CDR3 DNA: TGTGCCAGCAGCCAGGGACTAGCGGGAGGGCCGCAGTACGAGCAGTACTTC.

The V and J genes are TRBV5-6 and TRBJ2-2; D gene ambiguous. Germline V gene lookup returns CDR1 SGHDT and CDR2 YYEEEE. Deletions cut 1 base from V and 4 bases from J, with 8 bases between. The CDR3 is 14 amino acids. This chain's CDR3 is CASSLPQTTGELFF. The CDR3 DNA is TGTGCCAGCAGCTTGCCCCAGACCACCGGGGAGCTGTTTTTT.

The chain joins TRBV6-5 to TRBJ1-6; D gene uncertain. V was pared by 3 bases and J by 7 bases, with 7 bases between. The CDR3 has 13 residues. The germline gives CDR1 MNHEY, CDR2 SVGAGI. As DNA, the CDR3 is TGTGCCAGCAGTTATTTGTCGAATTCACCCCTCCACTTT. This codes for CASSYLSNSPLHF.

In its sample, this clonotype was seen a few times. The CDR3 sequence: CASSPVGGGDSPLHF. CDR3 coding DNA: TGTGCCAGCAGCCCCGTGGGGGGGGGCGATTCACCCCTCCACTTT. This chain connects TRBV12-3 or TRBV12-4 to TRBJ1-6, with TRBD1 as a possible D gene (6 bases). The length of the CDR3 is 15 residues. V lost 6 bases and J 8 bases, leaving 17 bases between the germline ends.

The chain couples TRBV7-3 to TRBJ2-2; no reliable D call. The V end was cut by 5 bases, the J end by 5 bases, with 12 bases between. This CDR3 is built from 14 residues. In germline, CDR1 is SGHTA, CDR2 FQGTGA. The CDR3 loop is CASSPLTGTGELFF. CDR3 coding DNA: TGTGCCAGCAGCCCTTTAACCGGGACCGGGGAGCTGTTTTTT.